The clone carrying this TCR beta chain was detected only a few times. Original handling: Estimation of nucleated cell counts was performed using reference gene primer amplification. TCRdb's table, derived via immunoSEQ multiplex PCR, lists solely in-frame clones and lacks some. V, J and clone size were drawn from that table, and D and trimming were deduced from the DNA. The data hold some 340,000 clones, with roughly 85% observed a single time. These data originate in a study of blood T cell repertoires in COVID-19. The CDR3 length is 13 residues. With 4 bases clipped from V and 7 bases from J, the junction kept 7 bases outside the gene matches. CDR1 and CDR2 from the germline V gene are SGHRS and YFSETQ.

The chain carries TRBV5-1 and TRBJ1-2, with 7 bases identical to TRBD1. The TCR was taken from a woman in her late teens or twenties with acute or convalescent COVID-19. The sequenced material came from peripheral blood. The CDR3 spells CASSLGTEAGYTF. CDR3 bases: TGCGCCAGCAGCCTCGGGACAGAGGCTGGCTACACCTTC.